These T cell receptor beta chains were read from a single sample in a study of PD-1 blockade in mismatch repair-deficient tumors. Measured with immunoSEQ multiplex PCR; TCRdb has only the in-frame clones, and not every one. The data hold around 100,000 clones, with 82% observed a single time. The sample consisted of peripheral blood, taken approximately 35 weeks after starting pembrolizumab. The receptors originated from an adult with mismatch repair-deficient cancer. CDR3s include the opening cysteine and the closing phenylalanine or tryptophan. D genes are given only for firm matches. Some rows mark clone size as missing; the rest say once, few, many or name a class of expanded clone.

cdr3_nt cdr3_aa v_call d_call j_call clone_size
TGTGCCAGCAGCAAGGGTCGAGGGGGGAGCGGTGGCTACACCTTC CASSKGRGGSGGYTF TRBV7-8 . TRBJ1-2 .
TGTGCCAGCAGTTATGGGGCCGTTACTGAAGCTTTCTTT CASSYGAVTEAFF TRBV6-5 . TRBJ1-1 .
TGTGCCAGCAGCGAGCACACCGGCCAGCAGTTCTTC CASSEHTGQQFF TRBV7-3 . TRBJ2-1 .
TGTGCCAGCTCACCGGAATATGGGGCAGATACGCAGTATTTT CASSPEYGADTQYF TRBV18 . TRBJ2-3 .
TGTGCCAGCAGCTTAGGGGGACAGGGTGGCCACGAGCAGTACTTC CASSLGGQGGHEQYF TRBV7-6 TRBD1 TRBJ2-7 .
TGTGCCAGCCGCTCGTCATTGGCGAATCAGCCCCAGCATTTT CASRSSLANQPQHF TRBV25-1 . TRBJ1-5 .
TGTGCCAGCAGCTTAGACGCGGGGTACGAGCAGTACTTC CASSLDAGYEQYF TRBV7-2 . TRBJ2-7 .
TGTGCCAGCAGCTCCAAGTGGTTGAGCTCTGGAAACACCATATATTTT CASSSKWLSSGNTIYF TRBV7-3 . TRBJ1-3 .
TGTGCCAGCAGCTTAACAGGGCCCACAGATACGCAGTATTTT CASSLTGPTDTQYF TRBV7-3 . TRBJ2-3 .
TGTGCCAGCAGTCAGACGACAGGGGTGACCGGGGAGCTGTTTTTT CASSQTTGVTGELFF TRBV6-1 TRBD1 TRBJ2-2 .
TGTGCCAGCAGTCAAGCTGCATGGACTAGCGGGAGCGATGAGCAGTTCTTC CASSQAAWTSGSDEQFF TRBV2 TRBD2 TRBJ2-1 .
TGTGCCAGCAGCCAAGAGGAATCGGGAGCTCCCACCGGGGAGCTGTTTTTT CASSQEESGAPTGELFF TRBV4-2 . TRBJ2-2 .
TGTGCCAGCGGACAGGGGTTGAAGCATTTT CASGQGLKHF TRBV6-1 TRBD1 TRBJ1-5 few
TGTGCCAGCAGCCCTGGGCCCTGGATGGACACTGAAGCTTTCTTT CASSPGPWMDTEAFF TRBV7-3 . TRBJ1-1 .
TGCAGCGTTACAGGGAGCTCCTACGAGCAGTACTTC CSVTGSSYEQYF TRBV29-1 . TRBJ2-7 .
TGTGCCAGCAGCCCCTTAAGTAGGGGGGATGAAAAACTGTTTTTT CASSPLSRGDEKLFF TRBV7-2 . TRBJ1-4 once
TGTGCCAGTAGTATTCGGCAGGGGGGGGATCAGCCCCAGCATTTT CASSIRQGGDQPQHF TRBV19 TRBD1 TRBJ1-5 .
TGTGCCAGCTCACGCGGGACTAGCGGGAACAATGAGCAGTTCTTC CASSRGTSGNNEQFF TRBV18 TRBD2 TRBJ2-1 .